This paragraph covers one TCR beta chain sequence. Antigen unknown. The sample is drawn from a study of CD8+ T cells in alopecia areata. Findings and limits, study-wide: In blood and scalp, many expanded lesional clones persisted during tofacitinib.

Sample treatment: oral pan-JAK inhibitor, 5-10 mg twice daily. CDR3 length equals 15 residues. Trimming took 1 base from V and 5 from J, leaving 12 bases between them. The V gene's germline CDR1 is PRHDT and CDR2 FYEKMQ (reference sequence). Extraction and reverse transcription of RNA yielded cDNA as the sequencing template. The protocol was immunoSEQ multiplex PCR, while the TCRdb copy is restricted to in-frame clones and leaves out a portion. The table has 95,000 to 100,000 clones, roughly 60% seen once. The gene calls are TRBV13 and TRBJ2-1; D perhaps matches TRBD1 (6 bases). Sequenced here: CD8+ T cells sorted from blood, sampled at approximately week 60, from a patient treated with tofacitinib. The TCR comes from a human donor with alopecia areata. The CDR3 DNA reads as TGTGCCAGCAGCTTAGATCCGGACAGAAACAATGAGCAGTTCTTC. It encodes CASSLDPDRNNEQFF.